The present T cell receptor (beta chain) was sequenced within a study of beta chain features in type 1 diabetes. Every sorted population was more than 95% pure. The CDR3 covers 15 residues. CDR1 and CDR2 from the germline V gene are SEHNR and FQNEAQ (reference sequence). V shed 1 base and J shed 9 bases, with 18 bases lying between them. This clone has more than one count but fewer than ten. Antigen unknown. cDNA synthesis used the whole RNA isolate, giving expressed TCRB sequences. The data were produced by immunoSEQ multiplex PCR, yet TCRdb's version contains in-frame clones alone and is incomplete. The sample yields around 290,000 clones, approximately 8.1% seen once. Whole-study results and caveats: Type 1 diabetes patients had fewer VDJ junction insertions and more deletions. Compared to healthy donors, patients appeared to have naive, central memory and Treg TCRB repertoires that were more alike. The study notes PCR might favor shorter templates equally in patients and controls.

Sequencing input: central memory CD4+ T cells from blood. The gene calls are TRBV7-9 and TRBJ1-1, with a tentative D call TRBD1 (6 bases). This clonotype was sampled from a woman between 18 and 29 years old in good health. The CDR3 sequence is CASSLEGTPGAKAFF. The DNA for the CDR3 is TGTGCCAGCAGCTTAGAGGGAACCCCAGGGGCGAAAGCTTTCTTT.